The 17 T cell receptor beta chains presented below share a single source sample, sequenced in a study of CD8 T cells in ankylosing spondylitis. TCRdb reprocessed the 5' RACE reads via MiXCR and lists one record per CDR3 protein. The data contain roughly 190,000 distinct CDR3 sequences, around 13% of them singletons. Sample: blood, either unsorted or a sorted T cell fraction (not recorded which). The receptors here all came from a male donor with ankylosing spondylitis or in good health (not recorded which).

J is TRBJ1-1 and V is TRBV3-1; a possible D gene is TRBD1 (5 bases). Trimming took 4 bases from V and 0 from J, leaving 15 bases between them. Germline V lookup: CDR1 LGHDT, CDR2 YNNKEL (reference sequence). The CDR3 extends over 16 amino acids. The CDR3 region is CASSPEGQTVNTEAFF. The CDR3 nucleotides are TGTGCCAGCAGCCCCGAGGGGCAGACGGTGAACACTGAAGCTTTCTTT.

This rearrangement joins TRBV29-1 to TRBJ2-1; D possibly uses TRBD1 or TRBD2 (5 bases each). Trimming cost V 4 bases and J 9 bases, with 10 bases left between them. The CDR3 sequence is 11 residues long. In germline, CDR1 is SQVTM, CDR2 ANQGSEA. CDR3 residues: CSVGGSSEQFF. The CDR3 DNA reads as TGCAGCGTTGGGGGGTCGAGTGAGCAGTTCTTC.

This clonotype was picked up a small number of times. The chain is built from TRBV28 and TRBJ2-1; 8 bases line up with TRBD1. This CDR3 is 18 amino acids long. V lost 4 bases and J lost 5; bases outside the gene matches: 16. Germline V gene sequence: CDR1 MDHEN, CDR2 SYDVKM. The CDR3 reads CASSSRLLTGDGDNEQFF. The CDR3 nucleotides read TGTGCCAGCAGTTCTAGGCTATTGACAGGGGATGGGGACAATGAGCAGTTCTTC.

The V call is TRBV6-5, the J call TRBJ2-3; 9 bases are shared with TRBD2. V shed 0 bases and J 11 bases; nucleotides not matched to a gene: 3. Per germline, CDR1 MNHEY and CDR2 SVGAGI. This CDR3 comprises 13 residues. The CDR3 DNA is TGTGCCAGCAGTTACTCTGCTAGCGGGGAGCAGTATTTT. It translates to CASSYSASGEQYF.

V and J are TRBV3-1 and TRBJ2-6, with 10 bases fitting TRBD1. This CDR3 region has 19 residues. In germline, CDR1 is LGHDT, CDR2 YNNKEL (reference sequence). Trimming removed 6 bases from V and 1 base from J; junction bases left unmatched: 12. CDR3 protein: CASSLARTGGVSGANVLTF. The CDR3 bases are TGTGCCAGCAGTTTAGCTAGGACAGGGGGAGTATCTGGGGCCAACGTCCTGACTTTC.

The chain couples TRBV7-9 to TRBJ2-2; the D is unclear. V was trimmed by 7 bases and J by 4 bases, leaving 19 bases between them. The CDR3 has 16 amino acids. The germline gives CDR1 SEHNR, CDR2 FQNEAQ (reference sequence). CDR3 region: CASTRGSVEGTGELFF. The CDR3, as DNA: TGTGCCAGCACCCGAGGATCAGTCGAAGGCACCGGGGAGCTGTTTTTT.

This rearrangement joins TRBV4-1 to TRBJ2-3; D might be TRBD1 (6 bases). CDR3 length: 15 residues. The V gene's germline CDR1 is MGHRA and CDR2 YSYEKL. V shed 0 bases and J shed 6 bases, with 13 bases lying between them. This CDR3 is CASSQEGARGDTQYF. The CDR3, as DNA: TGCGCCAGCAGCCAAGAGGGCGCTAGGGGGGATACGCAGTATTTT.

This clonotype was seen more than once but under ten times. The chain combines TRBV14 with TRBJ2-3, with D possibly TRBD2 on 6 matching bases. V was trimmed by 4 bases and J by 3 bases, leaving 14 bases between them. Per the germline V gene, CDR1 is SGHDN and CDR2 is FVKESK. This CDR3 is 15 amino acids long. The CDR3 bases are TGTGCCAGCAGCCCCATGCCGGGGGAGACAGATACGCAGTATTTT. Translating it yields CASSPMPGETDTQYF. The full variable domain, with the rest looked up from reference TRBV14 and TRBJ2-3, is EAGVTQFPSHSVIEKGQTVTLRCDPISGHDNLYWYRRVMGKEIKFLLHFVKESKQDESGMPNNRFLAERTGGTYSTLKVQPAELEDSGVYFCASSPMPGETDTQYFGPGTRLTVL.

This chain joins TRBV9 and TRBJ2-2; no clear D. V lost 0 bases and J lost 6, with 6 bases in between. This CDR3 region has 13 residues. Per the germline V gene, CDR1 is SGDLS and CDR2 is YYNGEE. CDR3 bases: TGTGCCAGCAGCGTAGTGTCAGCCGGGGAGCTGTTTTTT. Its protein product is CASSVVSAGELFF.

In its sample, this clonotype was seen a few times. The chain has TRBV4-1 and TRBJ2-1; either TRBD1 or TRBD2 may supply D (5 bases each). The CDR3 consists of 15 residues. The V gene lost 3 bases and the J gene lost 2 bases, with 11 bases spanning the gap. Germline V lookup: CDR1 MGHRA, CDR2 YSYEKL. The CDR3 nucleotides read TGCGCCAGCAGCCACCCGGGACCGGCCTACAATGAGCAGTTCTTC. As protein: CASSHPGPAYNEQFF.

The chain uses TRBV5-1 and TRBJ2-1, with D unclear. This CDR3 has 14 amino acids. Germline V gene sequence: CDR1 SGHRS, CDR2 YFSETQ. The V end was cut by 2 bases, the J end by 0 bases, with 6 bases between. The CDR3: CASSFWSSYNEQFF. CDR3 bases: TGCGCCAGCAGCTTTTGGAGCTCCTACAATGAGCAGTTCTTC.

Ten or more counts support this clonotype. The V and J genes are TRBV29-1 and TRBJ1-1; TRBD1 might be the D (5 bases). Trimming pared 4 bases from V and 3 bases from J, leaving 9 bases between. Per the germline V gene, CDR1 is SQVTM and CDR2 is ANQGSEA. This CDR3 comprises 12 residues. CDR3 amino acids: CSVGGLDTEAFF. The CDR3, as DNA: TGCAGCGTTGGGGGACTTGACACTGAAGCTTTCTTT.

This clonotype has only a few counts. The rearrangement links TRBV30 to TRBJ1-1, with D unclear. V was shortened by 4 bases and J by 0 bases, with 12 bases between the two germline ends. CDR3 length: 14 amino acids. Looked up from germline, CDR1 is GTSNPN and CDR2 is SVGIG (reference sequence). CDR3 in DNA: TGTGCCTGGACGGACGTTTCGTTGAACACTGAAGCTTTCTTT. Translating it yields CAWTDVSLNTEAFF. Based on the CDR3 plus reference TRBV30 and TRBJ1-1, the full variable domain is SQTIHQWPATLVQPVGSPLSLECTVEGTSNPNLYWYRQAAGRGLQLLFYSVGIGQISSEVPQNLSASRPQDRQFILSSKKLLLSDSGFYLCAWTDVSLNTEAFFGQGTRLTVV.

This clonotype is labeled medium-sized (0.01 to 0.1%). The chain is built from TRBV5-1 and TRBJ2-7, with TRBD1 identical over 8 bases. The germline CDR1 and CDR2 sequences are SGHRS and YFSETQ. Trimming at V came to 1 base and at J to 5 bases, leaving 8 bases not matched to a gene. This CDR3 is 15 amino acids long. The CDR3 DNA is TGCGCCAGCAGCTTGTCGCAGGGGGCAAGAAACGAGCAGTACTTC. Translated: CASSLSQGARNEQYF.

This clonotype was observed a few times. The chain couples TRBV13 to TRBJ2-3; 10 bases are shared with TRBD1. Losses at the gene ends were 4 bases for V and 7 bases for J; bases not matched to a gene: 8. The CDR3 is 15 residues long. CDR1 is PRHDT and CDR2 is FYEKMQ in the germline V gene (reference sequence). In DNA form, the CDR3 reads TGTGCCAGCAGCTGGCCGGACAGGGGGATAAATACGCAGTATTTT. Translated, it gives CASSWPDRGINTQYF.

This clonotype turned up a few times. The rearrangement joins TRBV7-9 to TRBJ2-3; D call uncertain. The CDR3 contains 14 residues. CDR1 is SEHNR, CDR2 FQNEAQ, per germline (reference sequence). Trimming removed 4 bases from V and 5 bases from J, with 13 bases in between. For the CDR3, the DNA is TGTGCCAGCAGCTGGGCCGGTTTCGGAGATACGCAGTATTTT. It specifies CASSWAGFGDTQYF.

This clonotype was recorded many times. This sequence joins TRBV12-3 or TRBV12-4 and TRBJ1-2; unclear D gene. CDR3 size: 13 residues. Deletions cut 3 bases from V and 7 bases from J, with 12 bases between. The CDR3, as DNA: TGTGCCAGCAGTTTTGGGGATTTGGGTGGCTACACCTTC. Its translation: CASSFGDLGGYTF.